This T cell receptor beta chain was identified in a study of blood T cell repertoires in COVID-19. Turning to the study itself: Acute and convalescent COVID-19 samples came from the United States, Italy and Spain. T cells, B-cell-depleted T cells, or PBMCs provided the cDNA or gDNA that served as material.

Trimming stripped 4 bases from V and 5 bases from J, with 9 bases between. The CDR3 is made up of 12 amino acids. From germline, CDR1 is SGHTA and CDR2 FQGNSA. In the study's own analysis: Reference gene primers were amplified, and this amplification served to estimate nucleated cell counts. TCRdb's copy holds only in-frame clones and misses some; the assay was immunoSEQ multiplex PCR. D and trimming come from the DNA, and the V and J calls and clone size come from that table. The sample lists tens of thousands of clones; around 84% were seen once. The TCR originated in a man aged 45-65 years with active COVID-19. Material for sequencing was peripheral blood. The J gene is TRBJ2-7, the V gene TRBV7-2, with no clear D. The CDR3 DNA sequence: TGTGCCAGCAGCTCCACTAATGACGAGCAGTACTTC. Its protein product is CASSSTNDEQYF.